The 30 T cell receptor beta chains in this list originate from one sample, sequenced in a study of cytomegalovirus exposure and HLA in healthy donors. PCR amplification relied on 60 Vbeta primers (plus 13 Jbeta primers). This table comes from immunoSEQ multiplex PCR, and its TCRdb copy is limited to in-frame clones, with some not included. The sample shows some 60,000 clones, 80% of them seen only once. Sequenced: PBMCs. The receptors were gathered from a male donor in good health and CMV-seronegative.

The chain employs TRBV6-4 and TRBJ2-3; perhaps TRBD2 as D (5 bases). CDR3 size: 14 residues. V shed 4 bases and J shed 3 bases, with 11 bases lying between them. Per germline, CDR1 MRHNA and CDR2 SNTAGT. As DNA, the CDR3 is TGTGCCAGCAGTGCGGATTGGGAGACAGATACGCAGTATTTT. The encoded protein is CASSADWETDTQYF.

V usage is TRBV11-2 and J usage is TRBJ2-7, with 9 positions matching TRBD1. The CDR3 runs to 15 residues. Germline lookup yields CDR1 SGHAT and CDR2 FQNNGV. V trimming: 5 bases; J trimming: 5 bases; junction bases outside the gene matches: 10. The DNA of the CDR3 is TGTGCCAGCAGCCCGGGACAGGGAGGATTGGACGAGCAGTACTTC. As protein: CASSPGQGGLDEQYF.

The V and J genes are TRBV9 and TRBJ2-1; 15 nucleotides match TRBD2. The CDR3 consists of 14 residues. Germline values: CDR1 SGDLS, CDR2 YYNGEE. With 4 bases clipped from V and 12 bases from J, the junction kept 5 bases outside the gene matches. The CDR3: CASSPGTSGGSQFF. The CDR3 DNA follows: TGTGCCAGCAGCCCTGGGACTAGCGGGGGGTCGCAGTTCTTC.

This clone was recorded a few times. The chain joins TRBV27 to TRBJ1-1; no definite D call. The CDR3 is 12 amino acids. With 8 bases removed from V and 3 bases from J, the gap between germline ends came to 10 bases. Germline values: CDR1 MNHEY, CDR2 SMNVEV (reference sequence). The CDR3 region has the DNA TGTGCCAGCGGCCTCTTGGACACTGAAGCTTTCTTT. Its protein is CASGLLDTEAFF.

This chain joins TRBV2 and TRBJ2-5; no clear D gene. Trimming removed 10 bases at V and 4 bases at J, with 7 bases between. Germline V CDR1 and CDR2: SNHLY, FYNNEI. CDR3 size: 10 residues. CDR3 DNA sequence: TGTGCCACGTCCTTAGAGACCCAGTACTTC. This translates into CATSLETQYF.

The chain couples TRBV7-9 to TRBJ2-3, with D unclear. The germline CDR1 and CDR2 sequences are SEHNR and FQNEAQ (reference sequence). Trimming took off 2 bases at V and 2 bases at J, with 11 bases between the two ends. This CDR3 contains 15 residues. CDR3 loop: CASSLNGLPTDTQYF. The CDR3 DNA reads TGTGCCAGCAGCTTAAACGGTCTCCCCACAGATACGCAGTATTTT. Full variable domain (outside the CDR3, taken from reference TRBV7-9 and TRBJ2-3): DTGVSQNPRHKITKRGQNVTFRCDPISEHNRLYWYRQTLGQGPEFLTYFQNEAQLEKSRLLSDRFSAERPKGSFSTLEIQRTEQGDSAMYLCASSLNGLPTDTQYFGPGTRLTVL.

This chain connects TRBV29-1 to TRBJ2-1; 7 nucleotides line up with TRBD1. CDR3 length equals 12 residues. The germline V gene has CDR1 SQVTM and CDR2 ANQGSEA. J gave up 9 bases and V 8 bases, and 10 bases lay outside the gene matches. CDR3 coding DNA: TGCAGCTTAGGACAGGTACAGGGTGAGCAGTTCTTC. Translating it yields CSLGQVQGEQFF.

The chain uses TRBV4-2 and TRBJ2-1; 9 positions agree with TRBD2. Germline-derived CDR1 and CDR2 are LGHNA and YNFKEQ. The CDR3 consists of 16 residues. V gave up 0 bases and J gave up 3 bases; unmatched junction bases: 3. CDR3 coding DNA: TGTGCCAGCAGCCAAGAGGGTAGCGGGGGCTACAATGAGCAGTTCTTC. Protein product: CASSQEGSGGYNEQFF.

The chain employs TRBV19 and TRBJ2-3; TRBD2 might be the D (5 bases). The CDR3 sequence is 15 residues long. V was trimmed by 6 bases and J by 2 bases, leaving 15 bases between them. Germline lookup yields CDR1 LNHDA and CDR2 SQIVND (reference sequence). In DNA form, the CDR3 reads TGTGCCAGTAGCCTATTTGTGGACTTCACAGATACGCAGTATTTT. Its protein is CASSLFVDFTDTQYF.

The V call is TRBV7-6, the J call TRBJ1-2; no reliable D call. Trimming pared 5 bases from V and 6 bases from J, leaving 10 bases between. This CDR3 has 12 residues. Germline values: CDR1 SGHVS, CDR2 FNYEAQ. The DNA of the CDR3 is TGTGCCAGCAGCCCCGGAGGGAATGGCTACACCTTC. This sequence encodes CASSPGGNGYTF.

This chain uses TRBV7-2 with TRBJ2-7, with D unresolved. The CDR3 is 11 amino acids. V was pared by 6 bases and J by 6 bases, with 9 bases between. Germline V CDR1 and CDR2: SGHTA, FQGNSA. The CDR3 DNA reads as TGTGCCAGCAGTACCTACGCCGAGCAGTACTTC. Amino acid sequence: CASSTYAEQYF.

J is TRBJ1-1 and V is TRBV18, with a tentative D call TRBD1 (5 bases). The CDR3 spans 13 residues. From germline, CDR1 is KGHSH and CDR2 LQKENI. Trimming stripped 4 bases from V and 1 base from J, with 7 bases between. This chain's CDR3 is CASSQTENTEAFF. CDR3 DNA: TGTGCCAGCTCACAGACAGAGAACACTGAAGCTTTCTTT.

V usage is TRBV1 and J usage is TRBJ2-7; the DNA was not compared with TRBD1, the D call given in the table. TRBV1 is designated a pseudogene. The CDR3 runs 13 residues. In DNA form, the CDR3 reads TGCACCAGCAGCCAAAGGACAGGGAACGAGCAGTACTTC. This encodes CTSSQRTGNEQYF.

The rearrangement uses TRBV30 and TRBJ1-2; D remains unclear. The V gene lost 5 bases and the J gene lost 0 bases, with 4 bases spanning the gap. The CDR3 extends over 11 amino acids. Per germline, CDR1 GTSNPN and CDR2 SVGIG (reference sequence). CDR3 region: CAWFANYGYTF. CDR3 sequence (DNA): TGTGCCTGGTTCGCTAACTATGGCTACACCTTC.

Points on this clone: Different DNA sequences within this sample yield the same CDR3. The chain joins TRBV5-6 to TRBJ2-7; TRBD1 agrees at 7 bases. CDR3 length: 13 amino acids. Per the germline V gene, CDR1 is SGHDT and CDR2 is YYEEEE. Trimming at V came to 1 base and at J to 6 bases, leaving 4 bases not matched to a gene. DNA of the CDR3: TGTGCCAGCAGCTTGTCCCCAGGGGGCGAGCAGTACTTC. It encodes CASSLSPGGEQYF.

Points on this clone: Additional DNA sequences in this sample encode the identical CDR3. V is TRBV7-2 and J is TRBJ1-2, with 9 bases fitting TRBD1. Trimming took 3 bases from V and 2 from J; bases not matched to a gene: 1. Germline values: CDR1 SGHTA, CDR2 FQGNSA. The CDR3 spans 14 residues. The CDR3 DNA follows: TGTGCCAGCAGCTTGGGACAGGGAAACTATGGCTACACCTTC. As protein: CASSLGQGNYGYTF.

This chain connects TRBV7-2 to TRBJ2-5; 9 positions agree with TRBD1. V dropped 5 bases and J dropped 9; count of bases not matched to a gene: 7. From germline, CDR1 is SGHTA and CDR2 FQGNSA. The CDR3 contains 13 residues. DNA for the CDR3: TGTGCCAGCAGCCCACAGGGGGCGGTGTCCCAGTACTTC. It yields the protein CASSPQGAVSQYF.

The chain is built from TRBV7-2 and TRBJ2-7; 10 bases align to TRBD2. The germline V gene has CDR1 SGHTA and CDR2 FQGNSA. The CDR3 is made up of 15 amino acids. J was trimmed by 7 bases and V by 2 bases; bases with no gene match: 8. The CDR3 protein is CASSLFSGGAGEQYF. CDR3 nucleotides: TGTGCCAGCAGCTTATTCAGCGGGGGGGCCGGGGAGCAGTACTTC.

In its sample, this clone is medium-sized. This chain links TRBV6-4 with TRBJ1-6; possible D gene TRBD1, 5 bases. This CDR3 spans 13 amino acids. V lost 3 bases to trimming and J lost 5 bases, with 5 bases between them. Germline V gene data show CDR1 as MRHNA and CDR2 as SNTAGT. CDR3 sequence: CASSEDNNSPLHF. Here the CDR3 DNA reads TGTGCCAGCAGTGAGGACAATAATTCACCCCTCCACTTT.

A word on this clone: Sequence at one end of the junction differs from germline and may be a read error. The chain links TRBV11-2 to TRBJ2-7; unclear D gene. Germline-derived CDR1 and CDR2 are SGHAT and FQNNGV. The CDR3 contains 14 residues. CDR3 in DNA: TGTGCCAGCAGCGTAGAACGGGTCTCCTACGAGCAGTACTTC. Its translation is CASSVERVSYEQYF.

The chain recombines TRBV11-3 with TRBJ2-3; tentatively, D is TRBD1 (6 bases). Trimming cost V 5 bases and J 6 bases, with 15 bases left between them. From germline, CDR1 is SGHNT and CDR2 YENEEA. The CDR3 totals 14 residues. CDR3: CASSPGQSSDTQYF. The CDR3 coding sequence is TGTGCCAGCAGCCCCGGACAGTCGTCGGATACGCAGTATTTT.

This sequence joins TRBV5-4 and TRBJ1-4; no firm D call. The CDR3 runs to 15 residues. The V and J ends lost 3 bases and 3 bases respectively, with 12 bases between them. The V gene's germline CDR1 is SGHNT and CDR2 YYREEE (reference sequence). The DNA of the CDR3 is TGTGCCAGCAGCTCCTCGGGGTTGGCTAATGAAAAACTGTTTTTT. Translation: CASSSSGLANEKLFF.

V usage is TRBV27 and J usage is TRBJ1-1, with TRBD1 matching 9 bases. CDR1 MNHEY and CDR2 SMNVEV come from the germline V gene (reference sequence). V shed 5 bases and J 3 bases; nucleotides not matched to a gene: 7. The CDR3 has 15 amino acids. In nucleotides, the CDR3 is TGTGCCAGCAGTCCATCGGGACAGGGCTACACTGAAGCTTTCTTT. It yields the protein CASSPSGQGYTEAFF.

The CDR3 DNA is TGTGCCAGCAGTGATCCCAGGGCAAGCGGACAGGACTACGAGCAGTACTTC. This translates into CASSDPRASGQDYEQYF. The genes are TRBV6-1 and TRBJ2-7; 7 nucleotides agree with TRBD1. The CDR3 contains 17 residues. Losses at the gene ends were 3 bases for V and 3 bases for J; bases not matched to a gene: 14. CDR1 and CDR2 from the germline V gene are MNHNS and SASEGT.

This clone was counted once. The chain joins TRBV6-5 to TRBJ1-2; 9 bases map to TRBD1. This CDR3 is built from 13 residues. Germline trimming cut 5 bases from V and 6 bases from J; bases unmatched to any gene: 4. CDR1 MNHEY and CDR2 SVGAGI come from the germline V gene. CDR3 nucleotides: TGTGCCAGCAGTCCCGGGACAGGGAATGGCTACACCTTC. Translation: CASSPGTGNGYTF.

In its sample, this clone was seen once. This chain links TRBV5-1 with TRBJ2-5; TRBD2 matches 7 bases. CDR3 length: 16 amino acids. With V trimmed by 2 bases and J by 5 bases, 12 bases remained unmatched. Germline-derived CDR1 and CDR2 are SGHRS and YFSETQ. CDR3 nucleotide sequence: TGCGCCAGCAGCTTTAACCAACAGGTCGGGGGGGAGACCCAGTACTTC. Amino acids: CASSFNQQVGGETQYF.

V gene TRBV18 combines with J gene TRBJ2-7; 7 bases are a match to TRBD1. Unmatched junction bases numbered 6, after V lost 5 bases and J lost 2 bases. The germline V gene encodes CDR1 KGHSH and CDR2 LQKENI. The CDR3 is 14 residues long. For the CDR3, the DNA is TGTGCCAGCTCAGCCGGGACAGAGACCTACGAGCAGTACTTC. It codes for CASSAGTETYEQYF.

The rearrangement joins TRBV27 to TRBJ1-6, with a possible D match to TRBD1 (6 bases). V was pared by 6 bases and J by 10 bases, with 25 bases between. The CDR3 is made up of 17 amino acids. Germline CDR1 reads MNHEY; CDR2 reads SMNVEV (reference sequence). The CDR3, as DNA: TGTGCCAGCAGGGAAGACAGGCTTGTCCCCTACGAGTCACCCCTCCACTTT. Protein product: CASREDRLVPYESPLHF.

The rearrangement joins TRBV7-9 to TRBJ1-4; 8 bases line up with TRBD1. Germline V gene sequence: CDR1 SEHNR, CDR2 FQNEAQ (reference sequence). Unmatched junction bases numbered 9, after V lost 5 bases and J lost 1 base. This CDR3 comprises 17 residues. CDR3 amino acids: CASSEYDRGGTNEKLFF. CDR3 sequence (DNA): TGTGCCAGCAGCGAGTATGACAGGGGTGGAACTAATGAAAAACTGTTTTTT.

The chain recombines TRBV5-6 with TRBJ2-7; tentatively, D is TRBD1 (6 bases). This CDR3 comprises 14 residues. Deletions cut 4 bases from V and 6 bases from J, with 17 bases between. Germline loops: CDR1 SGHDT, CDR2 YYEEEE. The CDR3 DNA reads as TGTGCCAGCAGCGACCAGGGGTCCCGGGGCGAGCAGTACTTC. It codes for CASSDQGSRGEQYF. The whole variable domain, filled in from reference TRBV5-6 and TRBJ2-7, reads DAGVTQSPTHLIKTRGQQVTLRCSPKSGHDTVSWYQQALGQGPQFIFQYYEEEERQRGNFPDRFSGHQFPNYSSELNVNALLLGDSALYLCASSDQGSRGEQYFGPGTRLTVT.